This record concerns one T cell receptor (beta chain) sequence. Its antigen remains undetermined. Base quality data are lacking; no much larger clone is found one base away. The germline V gene (reference sequence) sets CDR1 to GTSNPN and CDR2 to SVGIG. The cysteine opens and the phenylalanine closes a CDR3 of 13 amino acids. Only CDR3 DNA is held: 39 bases, read in frame from base 1. Each donor gave one peripheral blood draw, averaging approximately 0.11 L, which was collected into heparinised tubes. A BD FACSAria II was used to sort naive, central memory, regulatory and stem cell-like memory CD4+ T cells with a panel that included CD45RO, CCR7, CD25, CD127, CD95 and CD27. All sorted populations exceeded 95% purity. PBMCs were isolated right away by Lymphoprep density gradient centrifugation and were stained directly, without culture. To minimize batch effects, samples were stained and sorted in pairs, one healthy donor with one patient per experiment.

This specimen belongs to a study of beta chain features in type 1 diabetes (dated by TCRdb to 2017 to 2018). Context from the whole study: Mean age, gender distribution, total cell number and subset yield did not differ between patients and healthy donors. A total of roughly 100 million sorted cells were examined across all samples, and the number of cells per subset was strongly correlated with RNA yield. The study compared the TCRB repertoires of sorted circulating CD4+ T cell subsets in recently diagnosed type 1 diabetes patients with those in matched healthy donors. Regulatory and stem cell-like memory subsets were isolated from only 8 patients and roughly 8 healthy donors, whereas naive and central memory subsets came from all 30 or so donors. Broad study findings and their caveats: A moderate but significant shortening of TCRB CDR3 length was observed in type 1 diabetes patients in all four CD4+ subsets. Shorter templates might be favored by PCR, yet because patient and control samples were amplified and corrected together, any such skew would affect both groups equally. HLA sub-analyses involved small numbers of individuals, so any influence of HLA type on TCRB rearrangement remained unresolved. At VDJ recombination sites, patients with type 1 diabetes made fewer insertions and deleted more nucleotides, a pattern implying thymic rearrangement abnormalities. The naive, central memory and regulatory TCRB repertoires appeared to resemble one another more closely among patients than among healthy donors. Because cDNA rather than genomic DNA was sequenced, highly expressing activated cells could have been over-represented, although no difference in activation and CD3 levels was found between groups.

The High Capacity cDNA Reverse Transcription Kit was used to reverse transcribe all of the isolated RNA, meaning that expressed TCRB transcripts were what got sequenced. Naive, central memory and regulatory T cell samples underwent deep immunoSEQ sequencing, averaging around 3.9 million total reads per sample. Sorted cells were lysed in RLT buffer and RNA was extracted with DNase-treated RNeasy Micro or Mini kits, depending on cell number. To prevent cross-contamination, every cell subset was processed on its own, while patient and healthy donor samples were processed together. The immunoSEQ multiplex PCR was used to amplify TCRB sequences from cDNA, generating 87-bp fragments that spanned the CDR3 region. Sequencing of the amplicons was performed on the Illumina HiSeq platform. From the authors' description of their analysis: Synthetic template baselines were used to correct PCR bias computationally, reads within Hamming distance 2 were collapsed, and singletons that could not be merged were discarded. Reads were aligned to IMGT to assign V, D and J genes, CDR3 length, and insertions or deletions at six rearrangement sites. Within each subset, clonotype counts were normalized to sorted cell number, and only after that were true diversity and Gini coefficients computed with the tcR R package. Repertoire sharing was quantified using the overlap coefficient calculated on TCRB nucleotide sequences. This is the immuneACCESS table as TCRdb keeps it, with only in-frame sequences that have V and J called. A part of the clones is gone; compared with another copy, unresolved V genes explain less than half, and the rest is unexplained. That table gives V, J and clone size, and the DNA gave D and trimming. For this sample there are fewer than 200,000 clones; 8.1% appear just once. The ten largest clonotypes hold approximately 0.69% of the sample.

Rearrangement joined TRBV30 to TRBJ2-3, with 8 bases aligning to TRBD2. Sequenced sample: central memory CD4+ T cells from blood. This clonotype was sampled from a young man in good health. The CDR3 reads as follows: CGLREGGRDTQYF. Here is the DNA: TGTGGACTCCGGGAGGGGGGCAGGGATACGCAGTATTTT.